The following is a TCR beta chain sequence with its context. The primer mix had 60 Vbeta and 13 Jbeta primers. Assay used: immunoSEQ multiplex PCR; TCRdb lists only in-frame clones, some missing. This table holds over 150,000 clones, 60% to 80% found once. The length of the CDR3 is 14 residues. Germline CDR1 MDHEN, CDR2 SYDVKM. The J segment lost 6 bases and the V segment lost 4 bases, leaving 7 bases of the junction unmatched. The sample originates from a study of cytomegalovirus exposure and HLA in healthy donors. Source material: PBMCs. This receptor was identified in a male donor in good health and CMV-seronegative. The V call is TRBV28, the J call TRBJ2-5, with 8 nucleotides matching TRBD1. The CDR3 protein is CASSWTGIEQTQYF. The CDR3 DNA is TGTGCCAGCAGTTGGACAGGGATTGAGCAGACCCAGTACTTC.